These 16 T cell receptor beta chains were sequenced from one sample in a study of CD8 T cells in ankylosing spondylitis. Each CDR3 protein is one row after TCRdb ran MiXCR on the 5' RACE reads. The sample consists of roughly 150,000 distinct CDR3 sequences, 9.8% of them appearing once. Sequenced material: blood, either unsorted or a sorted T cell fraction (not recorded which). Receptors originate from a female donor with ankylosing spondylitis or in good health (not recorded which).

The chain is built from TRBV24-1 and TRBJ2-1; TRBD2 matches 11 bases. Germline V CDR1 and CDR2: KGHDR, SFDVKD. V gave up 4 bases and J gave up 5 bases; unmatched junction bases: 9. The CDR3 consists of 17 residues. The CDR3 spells CATSETSGTGGHNEQFF. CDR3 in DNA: TGTGCCACCAGTGAGACTAGCGGGACTGGTGGTCACAATGAGCAGTTCTTC.

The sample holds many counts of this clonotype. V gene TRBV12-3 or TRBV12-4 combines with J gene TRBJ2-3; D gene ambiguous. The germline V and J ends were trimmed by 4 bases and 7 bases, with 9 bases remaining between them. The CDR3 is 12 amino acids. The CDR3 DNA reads TGTGCCAGCAGTTGGATGGGTAATACGCAGTATTTT. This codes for CASSWMGNTQYF.

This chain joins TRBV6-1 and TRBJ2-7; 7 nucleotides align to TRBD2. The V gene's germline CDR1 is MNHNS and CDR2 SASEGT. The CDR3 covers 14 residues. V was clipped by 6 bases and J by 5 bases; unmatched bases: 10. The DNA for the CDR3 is TGTGCCAGCAGCCGGACTAGAGACAAGAACGAGCAGTACTTC. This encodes CASSRTRDKNEQYF.

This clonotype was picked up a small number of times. This CDR3 reads CASSLVAGVRDNEQFF. CDR3 nucleotides: TGTGCCAGCAGTTTGGTAGCGGGAGTACGGGACAATGAGCAGTTCTTC. The chain couples TRBV27 to TRBJ2-1; the match to TRBD2 covers 9 bases. CDR3 size: 16 residues. Germline lookup yields CDR1 MNHEY and CDR2 SMNVEV (reference sequence). V dropped 3 bases and J dropped 5; count of bases not matched to a gene: 8.

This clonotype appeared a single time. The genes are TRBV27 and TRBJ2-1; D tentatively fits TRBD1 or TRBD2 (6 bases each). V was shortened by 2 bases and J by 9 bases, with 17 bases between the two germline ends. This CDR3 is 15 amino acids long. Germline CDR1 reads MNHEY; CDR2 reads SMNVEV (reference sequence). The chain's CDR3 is CASSLNPTGGSEQFF. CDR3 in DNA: TGTGCCAGCAGTTTAAACCCGACAGGAGGGAGTGAGCAGTTCTTC.

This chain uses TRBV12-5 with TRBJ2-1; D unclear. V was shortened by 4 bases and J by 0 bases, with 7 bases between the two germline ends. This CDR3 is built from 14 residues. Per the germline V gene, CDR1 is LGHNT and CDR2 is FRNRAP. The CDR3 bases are TGTGCTAGTGGTTCGGGCAGCTCCTACAATGAGCAGTTCTTC. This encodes CASGSGSSYNEQFF. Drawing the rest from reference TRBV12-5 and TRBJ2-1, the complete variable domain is DARVTQTPRHKVTEMGQEVTMRCQPILGHNTVFWYRQTMMQGLELLAYFRNRAPLDDSGMPKDRFSAEMPDATLATLKIQPSEPRDSAVYFCASGSGSSYNEQFFGPGTRLTVL.

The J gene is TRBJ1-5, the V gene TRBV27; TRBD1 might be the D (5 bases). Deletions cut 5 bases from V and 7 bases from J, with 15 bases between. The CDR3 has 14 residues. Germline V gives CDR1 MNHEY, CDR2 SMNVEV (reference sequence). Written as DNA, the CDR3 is TGTGCCAGCAGTATCGGCAGGGTCGGGCAGCCCCAGCATTTT. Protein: CASSIGRVGQPQHF.

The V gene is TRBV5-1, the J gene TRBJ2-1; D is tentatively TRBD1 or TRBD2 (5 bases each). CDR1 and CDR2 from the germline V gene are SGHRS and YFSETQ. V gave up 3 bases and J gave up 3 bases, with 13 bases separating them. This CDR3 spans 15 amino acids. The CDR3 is CASSSRDPLYNEQFF. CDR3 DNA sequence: TGCGCCAGCAGCTCCCGGGACCCTCTCTACAATGAGCAGTTCTTC. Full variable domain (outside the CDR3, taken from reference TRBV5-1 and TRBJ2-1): KAGVTQTPRYLIKTRGQQVTLSCSPISGHRSVSWYQQTPGQGLQFLFEYFSETQRNKGNFPGRFSGRQFSNSRSEMNVSTLELGDSALYLCASSSRDPLYNEQFFGPGTRLTVL.

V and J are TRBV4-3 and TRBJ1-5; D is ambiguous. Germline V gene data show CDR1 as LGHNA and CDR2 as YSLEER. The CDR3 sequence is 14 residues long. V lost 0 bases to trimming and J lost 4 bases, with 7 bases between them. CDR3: CASSQDVGNQPQHF. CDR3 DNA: TGCGCCAGCAGCCAAGATGTCGGTAATCAGCCCCAGCATTTT.

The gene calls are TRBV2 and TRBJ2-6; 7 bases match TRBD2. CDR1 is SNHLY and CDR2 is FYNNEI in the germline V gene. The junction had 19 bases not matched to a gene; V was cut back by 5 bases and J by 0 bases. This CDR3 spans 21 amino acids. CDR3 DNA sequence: TGTGCCAGCAGTCTCGGGCCGCAGCGGGACCTCACCGTCTCTGGGGCCAACGTCCTGACTTTC. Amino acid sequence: CASSLGPQRDLTVSGANVLTF.

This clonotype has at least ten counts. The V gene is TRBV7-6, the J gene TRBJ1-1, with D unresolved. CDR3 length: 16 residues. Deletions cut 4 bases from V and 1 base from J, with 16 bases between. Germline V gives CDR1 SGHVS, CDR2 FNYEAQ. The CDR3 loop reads CASSSQFGGENTEAFF. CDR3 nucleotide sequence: TGTGCCAGCAGCTCTCAGTTCGGAGGTGAGAACACTGAAGCTTTCTTT. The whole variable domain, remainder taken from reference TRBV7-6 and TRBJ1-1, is GAGVSQSPRYKVTKRGQDVALRCDPISGHVSLYWYRQALGQGPEFLTYFNYEAQQDKSGLPNDRFSAERPEGSISTLTIQRTEQRDSAMYRCASSSQFGGENTEAFFGQGTRLTVV.

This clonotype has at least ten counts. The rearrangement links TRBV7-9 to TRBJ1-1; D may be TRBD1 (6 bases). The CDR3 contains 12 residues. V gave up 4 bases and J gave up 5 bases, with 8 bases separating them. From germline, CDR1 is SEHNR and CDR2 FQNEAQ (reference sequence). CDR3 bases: TGTGCCAGCAGCTCAGGGGAGACTGAAGCTTTCTTT. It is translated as CASSSGETEAFF.

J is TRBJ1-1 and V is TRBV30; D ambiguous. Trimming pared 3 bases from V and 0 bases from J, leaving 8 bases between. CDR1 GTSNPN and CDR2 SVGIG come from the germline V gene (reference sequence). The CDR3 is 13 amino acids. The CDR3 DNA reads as TGTGCCTGGAGGCCGGGCATGAACACTGAAGCTTTCTTT. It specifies CAWRPGMNTEAFF.

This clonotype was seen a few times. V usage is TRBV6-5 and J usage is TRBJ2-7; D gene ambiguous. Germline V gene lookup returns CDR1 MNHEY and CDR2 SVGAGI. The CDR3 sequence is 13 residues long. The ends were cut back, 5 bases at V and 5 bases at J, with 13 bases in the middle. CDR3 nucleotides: TGTGCCAGCAGTCCACTCGAGGTGGACGAGCAGTACTTC. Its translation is CASSPLEVDEQYF.

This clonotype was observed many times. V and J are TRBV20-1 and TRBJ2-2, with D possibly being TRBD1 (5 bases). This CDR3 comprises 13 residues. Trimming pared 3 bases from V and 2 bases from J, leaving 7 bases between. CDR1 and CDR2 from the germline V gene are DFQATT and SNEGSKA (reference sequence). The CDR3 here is CSARGPNTGELFF. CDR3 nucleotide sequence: TGCAGTGCTAGGGGGCCTAACACCGGGGAGCTGTTTTTT.

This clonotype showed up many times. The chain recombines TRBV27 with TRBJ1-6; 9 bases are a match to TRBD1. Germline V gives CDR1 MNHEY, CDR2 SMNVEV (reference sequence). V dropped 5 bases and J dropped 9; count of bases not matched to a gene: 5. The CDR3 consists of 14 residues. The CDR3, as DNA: TGTGCCAGCAGTCCGGGACAGGGAAGTTCACCCCTCCACTTT. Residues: CASSPGQGSSPLHF.